This TCR beta chain appears in the sequencing data of a study of T cell responses to AZD1222 COVID-19 vaccine. Study-wide findings and caveats: Dominant CD4 TCR responses targeted spike regions 160-218 and 743-854. Clonal diversity was possibly underestimated, and the donors were mostly white British, with more females.

About this clone itself: Its antigen is currently unknown.

Assay: immunoSEQ multiplex PCR; the TCRdb copy retains only in-frame clones and omits some. The data hold over 150,000 clones, with roughly 87% observed a single time. This CDR3 comprises 16 residues. V lost 0 bases to trimming and J lost 7 bases; unmatched junction nucleotides: 11. Germline-derived CDR1 and CDR2 are PRHDT and FYEKMQ (reference sequence). The sequence was collected from an adult who received the AZD1222 COVID-19 vaccine. The V gene is TRBV13, the J gene TRBJ1-1, with 7 bases fitting TRBD1. The specimen comprised peripheral blood, sampled 28 days after the second AZD1222 dose. In DNA form, the CDR3 reads TGTGCCAGCAGCTTAGGAACAGGGGCCACGCTCCTTGAAGCTTTCTTT. It is translated as CASSLGTGATLLEAFF. The whole variable domain, filled in from reference TRBV13 and TRBJ1-1, reads AAGVIQSPRHLIKEKRETATLKCYPIPRHDTVYWYQQGPGQDPQFLISFYEKMQSDKGSIPDRFSAQQFSDYHSELNMSSLELGDSALYFCASSLGTGATLLEAFFGQGTRLTVV.